Below, one TCR beta chain is given with its context. Profiled with immunoSEQ multiplex PCR; TCRdb holds only in-frame clones, not every one. The top ten hold roughly 10% of the sample, which has some 240,000 clones, 80% to 90% seen once. This sample is drawn from a study of blood T cell repertoires in COVID-19. The CDR3 has 15 amino acids. J lost 3 bases, V lost 4 bases, and 5 bases had no gene match. In germline, CDR1 is LGHNA, CDR2 YNFKEQ. This chain connects TRBV4-2 to TRBJ1-4, with TRBD1 matching 7 bases. This receptor was obtained from a woman aged 65 to 85 with COVID-19, enrolled during active disease. The sample taken for sequencing was peripheral blood. The CDR3 spells CASSLDRVSNEKLFF. CDR3 nucleotides: TGTGCCAGCAGCCTCGACAGGGTATCTAATGAAAAACTGTTTTTT.